Listed below are T cell receptor beta chains from one sample, sequenced in a study of CD8+ T cells in alopecia areata. Profiling relied on immunoSEQ multiplex PCR, and the TCRdb table lists in-frame clones only, not all of them. This sample has about 150,000 clones, with 50% to 65% found just once. The specimen comprised CD8+ T cells sorted from blood, sampled at week 0. These receptors were obtained from a human donor with alopecia areata. CDR3s include the opening cysteine and the closing phenylalanine or tryptophan. The D gene is left open where the match is weak. Clone size, where shown, is once, few, many, or a class for clones that have expanded.

clone_size	v_call	d_call	j_call	cdr3_aa
-	TRBV15	-	TRBJ2-5	CATSRGAGRETQYF
few	TRBV6-5	-	TRBJ2-7	CASSYGGATYEQYF
-	TRBV7-2	-	TRBJ2-2	CASSLDRSGTGELFF
few	TRBV7-8	-	TRBJ2-1	CASSSELNEQFF
-	TRBV6-5	TRBD1	TRBJ2-7	CASSGTGTREQYF
once	TRBV29-1	-	TRBJ1-2	CSVPDSGYTF
once	TRBV13	-	TRBJ2-7	CASSLNRRAYEQYF
-	TRBV14	-	TRBJ1-1	CASSHEAMNTEAFF
-	TRBV2	-	TRBJ1-1	CASSDFREGTEAFF
-	TRBV13	TRBD2	TRBJ2-5	CASSSTSVETQYF
-	TRBV30	TRBD1	TRBJ2-1	CASMGQGAIYEQFF
-	TRBV2	-	TRBJ1-5	CASSETGAGGSNQPQHF
-	TRBV5-1	-	TRBJ2-1	CASSPTGGDEQFF
-	TRBV30	TRBD1	TRBJ1-1	CASDGTGGFAEAFF
few	TRBV19	-	TRBJ1-1	CASRPTLNTEAFF
-	TRBV7-6	TRBD2	TRBJ2-3	CASSLSTGLAGTDTQYF
-	TRBV7-2	TRBD1	TRBJ1-5	CASSDRGVDTQPQHF
-	TRBV27	TRBD1	TRBJ2-7	CASSDWTGEYEQYF
-	TRBV30	-	TRBJ2-1	CAWSAYGDEQFF
-	TRBV25-1	-	TRBJ2-7	CASSQSDRFGYYEQYF
-	TRBV29-1	-	TRBJ1-2	CSVPIQGPGDYGYTF
few	TRBV2	-	TRBJ2-7	CASSDLKGLHSYEQYF
-	TRBV6-1	-	TRBJ2-5	CASRGGAGETQYF
-	TRBV30	-	TRBJ2-7	CAWRLVRGREQYF
few	TRBV7-8	TRBD1	TRBJ2-1	CASSLAATGEFVNEQFF
-	TRBV11-1	-	TRBJ2-7	CASSLSLRSSYEQYF
-	TRBV27	-	TRBJ1-6	CASTVLSLGNSPLHF
few	TRBV29-1	TRBD1	TRBJ2-7	CSVELDREWGHEQYF
few	TRBV23-1	TRBD1	TRBJ1-2	CASSQPTGDYGYTF
few	TRBV29-1	TRBD1	TRBJ2-5	CSVEWSGQGQETQYF
-	TRBV30	-	TRBJ2-1	CAWSVPRSGSYNEQFF
-	TRBV13	-	TRBJ2-2	CASSLEGKFGELFF
-	TRBV4-3	TRBD2	TRBJ2-7	CASSQASGGAYEQYF
-	TRBV29-1	TRBD1	TRBJ1-2	CSAATGDLAYGYTF
-	TRBV30	-	TRBJ2-4	CAWSAGFSKNIQYF
few	TRBV30	TRBD1	TRBJ1-2	CAWSSGQGSYGYTF
-	TRBV6-1	-	TRBJ1-4	CASSEPYGVLFF
-	TRBV30	-	TRBJ1-2	CAWSITLGDGYTF
-	TRBV9	-	TRBJ1-1	CASSSNPRTLNTEAFF
once	TRBV20-1	-	TRBJ1-1	CSARGGAEAFF
-	TRBV2	-	TRBJ2-7	CASKSFGESYEQYF
-	TRBV6-4	TRBD2	TRBJ2-3	CASRLKVARVAGNTDTQYF
-	TRBV11-1	TRBD2	TRBJ2-1	CASSLGRGALNEQFF
-	TRBV30	-	TRBJ2-7	CAWSAGGPYEQYF
-	TRBV9	-	TRBJ2-7	CASSLGGSSYEQYF
once	TRBV2	-	TRBJ1-2	CAIRGDWYGYTF
few	TRBV6-1	-	TRBJ1-5	CASSEVTEAYNQPQHF
-	TRBV4-3	TRBD1	TRBJ1-4	CASSHGTATNEKLFF
-	TRBV4-3	-	TRBJ2-6	CASSQGFTGANVLTF
-	TRBV27	-	TRBJ1-6	CASSYRENFNSPLHF
few	TRBV27	TRBD1	TRBJ2-7	CASSSPGQGKYEQYF
few	TRBV29-1	TRBD2	TRBJ2-1	CSAIGGARNEQFF
-	TRBV29-1	-	TRBJ1-2	CSVGGGYTF
-	TRBV9	-	TRBJ2-3	CASSVGLGGDTQYF
-	TRBV20-1	-	TRBJ2-5	CSARDQKTQYF